This TCR beta chain comes out of a study of shared clonotypes between healthy human individuals. General study findings and limits: A limitation of the genetic and exposure-history diversity represented arose from few donors. The study's rarefaction showed incomplete sorted-subset sequencing despite large depth.

The V and J ends lost 0 bases and 4 bases respectively, with 12 bases between them. Germline CDR1 reads LGHNA; CDR2 reads YSLEER. CDR3 length equals 15 residues. Measured with immunoSEQ multiplex PCR; TCRdb has only the in-frame clones, and not every one. The sample has approximately 340,000 clones, roughly 70% seen once. CD45RA+ naive and CD45RA-negative memory subsets were separated from CD4+ cells. Comment on this clone: Its antigen is unknown.

This sequence was found in a man younger than 40 in good health. The V gene is TRBV4-3, the J gene TRBJ1-2, with D possibly TRBD1 on 5 matching bases. Sequencing used memory CD4+ T cells sorted from blood. Documented subset: CD45RA-negative fraction. Here the CDR3 DNA reads TGCGCCAGCAGCCAAGATAAACAGGCTGTCTATGGCTACACCTTC. Protein: CASSQDKQAVYGYTF.